This T cell receptor beta chain was retrieved from a study of CD8 T cells in Susac syndrome. TEMRA cells were FACS-enriched, while CD8+ and CD4+ T cells were negatively isolated. Random hexamers served to reverse transcribe roughly 0.45 to 1 ug RNA. Across 54 Vbeta and 13 Jbeta, TCR beta CDR3 was amplified with immunoSEQ multiplex PCR. TCRdb reanalysed the immunoSEQ multiplex PCR reads using MiXCR and keeps one entry per CDR3 protein. Of 100,000 to 150,000 distinct CDR3 sequences in the sample, 96% are singletons; the top ten hold roughly 0.14%. This clonotype was detected once. Its antigen is as yet unknown. Whole-study results and caveats: Susac syndrome CD4+ T cell repertoires showed no clonal expansion.

This CDR3 has 14 residues. Trimming shortened V by 3 bases and J by 7 bases, and 13 bases separated the two germline ends. From germline, CDR1 is MGHDK and CDR2 SYGVNS. The sequenced sample consisted of CD4+ T cells from PBMCs. This rearrangement joins TRBV25-1 to TRBJ1-5, with D tentatively TRBD1 (5 bases). This receptor was identified in a human donor with Susac syndrome. The CDR3 coding sequence is TGTGCCAGCAGTGAGGCAGGGTGGGAGCAGCCCCAGCATTTT. It is translated as CASSEAGWEQPQHF.